This TCR beta chain was sequenced for a study of cytomegalovirus exposure and HLA in healthy donors. It was with 60 Vbeta and 13 Jbeta primers that the PCR ran. Repertoires were generated with immunoSEQ multiplex PCR, while TCRdb's copy carries only in-frame clones and drops some. The sample shows 150,000 to 200,000 clones, 70% to 90% of them seen only once. CDR1 is SSHAT, CDR2 FNYEAQ, per germline (reference sequence). The CDR3 runs to 15 residues. Deletions cut 5 bases from V and 0 bases from J, with 12 bases between. V usage is TRBV7-7 and J usage is TRBJ2-3, with TRBD1 as a possible D gene (6 bases). This receptor was identified in a woman aged 18-29 years in good health and CMV-seropositive. The sample taken for sequencing was PBMCs. DNA for the CDR3: TGTGCCAGCAGCCCCTCGGGGACAAGCACAGATACGCAGTATTTT. Translated: CASSPSGTSTDTQYF. Complete variable domain (other parts from reference TRBV7-7 and TRBJ2-3): GAGVSQSPRYKVTKRGQDVTLRCDPISSHATLYWYQQALGQGPEFLTYFNYEAQPDKSGLPSDRFSAERPEGSISTLTIQRTEQRDSAMYRCASSPSGTSTDTQYFGPGTRLTVL.